The table lists the clone carrying this T cell receptor (beta chain) with a few counts. Its antigen is currently unknown. The data were obtained in a study of T cells in Graves' hyperthyroidism and ophthalmopathy. Amplification targeted TCR beta CDR3 regions from RNA transcripts. The TCR CDR3 first-round RT-PCR relied on the HTBI primer set. One entry per CDR3 protein, called by TCRdb with MiXCR from the multiplex PCR reads. In the table there are some 320,000 distinct CDR3 sequences, 12% to 15% of which are singletons. Study-wide points: Researchers found most expanded thyroid clonotypes above 0.001 in blood as well.

This CDR3 spans 16 amino acids. Germline CDR1 SGHRS, CDR2 YFSETQ. The V end was cut by 0 bases, the J end by 3 bases, with 15 bases between. Among ophthalmopathy patients, the Clinical Activity Score reached at least 3, the NOSPECS grade reached at least 4, and duration remained under 3 months. Patients with uncontrolled infections, other autoimmune diseases, pregnancy or lactation were excluded. Source material for PBMCs was more than 7.5 ml fresh peripheral blood. The source of this sequence is a middle-aged woman with Graves' ophthalmopathy. This chain connects TRBV5-1 to TRBJ2-5; perhaps TRBD2 as D (6 bases). The sequenced sample consisted of blood. This CDR3 is CASSLVSLWGEETQYF. CDR3 nucleotides: TGCGCCAGCAGCTTGGTATCGCTCTGGGGGGAAGAGACCCAGTACTTC.